What follows are 24 T cell receptor beta chains derived from one specimen sequenced in a study of cytomegalovirus exposure and HLA in healthy donors. A multiplex PCR was run with 60 Vbeta primers and 13 Jbeta primers. Profiled with immunoSEQ multiplex PCR; TCRdb holds only in-frame clones, not every one. Of about 180,000 clones listed, around 81% are singletons. Material: PBMCs. These receptors were taken from a man between 35 and 55 years old in good health and CMV-seronegative.

This chain links TRBV2 with TRBJ1-1; no clear D. Germline-derived CDR1 and CDR2 are SNHLY and FYNNEI. CDR3 length: 14 residues. Trimming left V 6 bases short and J 1 base short, with 12 bases between. The DNA of the CDR3 is TGTGCCAGCAGCGCGGAGTGGTCGAACACTGAAGCTTTCTTT. It specifies CASSAEWSNTEAFF.

The chain joins TRBV2 to TRBJ1-5; 9 bases are shared with TRBD1. V was clipped by 6 bases and J by 5 bases; unmatched bases: 2. The CDR3 covers 13 residues. Germline assignment: CDR1 SNHLY and CDR2 FYNNEI. CDR3 DNA sequence: TGTGCCAGCAGATACAGGGGGCATCAGCCCCAGCATTTT. This translates into CASRYRGHQPQHF.

The chain couples TRBV5-1 to TRBJ1-2; TRBD1 might be the D (5 bases). The CDR3 is 14 amino acids. V was pared by 5 bases and J by 2 bases, with 13 bases between. Germline V gene lookup returns CDR1 SGHRS and CDR2 YFSETQ. The CDR3 protein is CASRGGAGNYGYTF. The CDR3 DNA reads TGCGCCAGCAGGGGGGGAGCAGGGAACTATGGCTACACCTTC.

The rearrangement uses TRBV11-2 and TRBJ1-6; D is undetermined. Germline V gene lookup returns CDR1 SGHAT and CDR2 FQNNGV. The length of the CDR3 is 13 residues. V shed 1 base and J shed 8 bases, with 6 bases lying between them. CDR3 sequence (DNA): TGTGCCAGCAGCTTAGCACAAGATTCACCCCTCCACTTT. Its protein is CASSLAQDSPLHF.

This chain uses TRBV4-1 with TRBJ1-1; D might be TRBD1 (6 bases). The germline gives CDR1 MGHRA, CDR2 YSYEKL. The CDR3 length is 13 residues. Trimming shortened V by 1 base and J by 11 bases, and 14 bases separated the two germline ends. CDR3 loop: CASSQGPTGFAFF. The DNA of the CDR3 is TGCGCCAGCAGCCAAGGCCCCACAGGGTTTGCTTTCTTT.

The V gene is TRBV2, the J gene TRBJ1-4; D call uncertain. CDR3 length: 14 residues. Per germline, CDR1 SNHLY and CDR2 FYNNEI. The ends were cut back, 0 bases at V and 7 bases at J, with 9 bases in the middle. The CDR3 reads CASSEALLGEKLFF. The CDR3, as DNA: TGTGCCAGCAGTGAAGCGCTTCTCGGTGAAAAACTGTTTTTT.

The chain links TRBV7-9 to TRBJ2-5; D is possibly TRBD1 (6 bases). V dropped 5 bases and J dropped 5 bases, with 18 bases sitting between them. Germline-derived CDR1 and CDR2 are SEHNR and FQNEAQ (reference sequence). The CDR3 has 15 amino acids. CDR3 sequence: CASSEGTSFAETQYF. CDR3 DNA: TGTGCCAGCAGCGAAGGGACATCCTTCGCGGAGACCCAGTACTTC.

The genes are TRBV7-9 and TRBJ1-2, with D possibly matching TRBD1 (6 bases). V was pared by 0 bases and J by 0 bases, with 14 bases between. From germline, CDR1 is SEHNR and CDR2 FQNEAQ (reference sequence). The CDR3 contains 17 residues. This CDR3 reads CASSLALRTAPNYGYTF. As DNA, the CDR3 is TGTGCCAGCAGCTTAGCGCTCCGGACAGCACCTAACTATGGCTACACCTTC.

This chain joins TRBV10-3 and TRBJ2-3; D gene uncertain. Germline loops: CDR1 ENHRY, CDR2 SYGVKD. Trimming took 6 bases from V and 4 from J, leaving 8 bases between them. This CDR3 region has 12 residues. The chain's CDR3 is CAISPQSDTQYF. CDR3 sequence (DNA): TGTGCCATCAGCCCCCAATCAGATACGCAGTATTTT.

A few counts support this clone. The genes are TRBV5-5 and TRBJ1-1, with 9 bases lining up with TRBD1. Trimming cost V 6 bases and J 3 bases; bases outside gene matches: 3. The CDR3 is 13 amino acids. The V gene's germline CDR1 is SGHKS and CDR2 YYEKEE (reference sequence). CDR3 bases: TGTGCCAGCACCAGGACAGGGGACACTGAAGCTTTCTTT. Its protein product is CASTRTGDTEAFF.

This chain connects TRBV2 to TRBJ1-1, with TRBD1 as a possible D gene (5 bases). The CDR3 has 11 residues. Germline V gene sequence: CDR1 SNHLY, CDR2 FYNNEI. Trimming stripped 7 bases from V and 8 bases from J, with 11 bases between. The CDR3 spells CASKEGTEAFF. The CDR3 bases are TGTGCCAGCAAGGAGGGGACCGAAGCTTTCTTT.

The table lists this clone with a few counts. Other nucleotide sequences in the sample specify the same CDR3. The chain combines TRBV7-2 with TRBJ1-2, with a possible D match to TRBD1 (6 bases). Germline V gene lookup returns CDR1 SGHTA and CDR2 FQGNSA. Trimming stripped 3 bases from V and 3 bases from J, with 14 bases between. This CDR3 comprises 15 residues. Here the CDR3 reads CASSFLGGRHYGYTF. The CDR3 DNA reads as TGTGCCAGCAGCTTCCTCGGGGGGCGCCACTATGGCTACACCTTC.

This clone was detected only once. The CDR3 protein is CASSVTPGGPKNIQYF. The CDR3 DNA reads TGCGCCAGCAGCGTAACCCCTGGAGGTCCCAAAAACATTCAGTACTTC. The gene calls are TRBV5-1 and TRBJ2-4; possibly TRBD2 for D (5 bases). The V gene's germline CDR1 is SGHRS and CDR2 YFSETQ. V was clipped by 4 bases and J by 2 bases, with 16 bases between them. The CDR3 length is 16 residues.

This clone appeared a few times. The sample contains more than one DNA sequence encoding this CDR3. V is TRBV5-1 and J is TRBJ2-2; 10 bases line up with TRBD2. Per the germline V gene, CDR1 is SGHRS and CDR2 is YFSETQ. The CDR3 runs 16 residues. V lost 4 bases to trimming and J lost 1 base; unmatched junction nucleotides: 4. CDR3 sequence (DNA): TGCGCCAGCAGCCCCCGGACTAGCGGGAACACCGGGGAGCTGTTTTTT. It translates to CASSPRTSGNTGELFF.

V is TRBV5-4 and J is TRBJ2-5; a weak D match, TRBD2 (5 bases). Germline V gene data show CDR1 as SGHNT and CDR2 as YYREEE (reference sequence). With 6 bases removed from V and 4 bases from J, the gap between germline ends came to 19 bases. The CDR3 covers 15 residues. For the CDR3, the DNA is TGTGCCAGCACCCAACGACGGGGATTCGGAGAGACCCAGTACTTC. Protein: CASTQRRGFGETQYF.

The genes are TRBV19 and TRBJ1-1; D unresolved. CDR1 and CDR2 from the germline V gene are LNHDA and SQIVND (reference sequence). Deletions cut 5 bases from V and 5 bases from J, with 12 bases between. The CDR3 runs to 13 residues. The CDR3 sequence: CASSLYSGTEAFF. The CDR3 coding sequence is TGTGCCAGTAGTCTTTACAGTGGGACTGAAGCTTTCTTT.

V gene TRBV4-1 combines with J gene TRBJ2-7, with 12 bases matching TRBD1. Germline CDR1 is MGHRA and CDR2 is YSYEKL. The trim removed 1 base at V and 7 bases at J, leaving 11 bases unmatched. This CDR3 is built from 17 residues. CDR3 loop: CASSQARTGTGGNEQYF. The DNA for the CDR3 is TGCGCCAGCAGCCAAGCCCGAACCGGGACAGGGGGCAATGAGCAGTACTTC.

The V and J genes are TRBV6-1 and TRBJ2-7; a possible D gene is TRBD1 (5 bases). CDR3 length: 11 residues. Germline V CDR1 and CDR2: MNHNS, SASEGT. V gave up 6 bases and J gave up 2 bases, with 5 bases separating them. The CDR3 DNA follows: TGTGCCAGCAGAGGGGCCTACGAGCAGTACTTC. It yields the protein CASRGAYEQYF.

The genes are TRBV18 and TRBJ1-4; 9 positions agree with TRBD1. This CDR3 is 15 amino acids long. V lost 1 base, J lost 8 bases, and 5 bases stayed unmatched. The germline V gene encodes CDR1 KGHSH and CDR2 LQKENI. CDR3 amino acids: CASSPRTGDGEKLFF. CDR3 DNA sequence: TGTGCCAGCTCACCACGGACAGGGGATGGAGAAAAACTGTTTTTT.

The chain carries TRBV6-6 and TRBJ1-1; 7 bases align to TRBD1. The trim removed 2 bases at V and 5 bases at J, leaving 8 bases unmatched. Per the germline V gene, CDR1 is MNHNY and CDR2 is SVGAGI (reference sequence). There are 15 residues in the CDR3. In DNA, the CDR3 is TGTGCCAGCAGTTACGCATCGAGGGGGCAAACTGAAGCTTTCTTT. It encodes CASSYASRGQTEAFF.

The V and J genes are TRBV11-3 and TRBJ2-7; unclear D gene. The length of the CDR3 is 13 residues. The ends were cut back, 5 bases at V and 2 bases at J, with 10 bases in the middle. Germline-derived CDR1 and CDR2 are SGHNT and YENEEA. As DNA, the CDR3 is TGTGCCAGCAGCCCGGAGTTAGCCTACGAGCAGTACTTC. Amino acids: CASSPELAYEQYF.

The J gene is TRBJ2-3, the V gene TRBV7-9; tentative D call: TRBD2 (5 bases). Germline V gene data show CDR1 as SEHNR and CDR2 as FQNEAQ (reference sequence). V lost 5 bases and J 4 bases, leaving 13 bases between the germline ends. There are 14 residues in the CDR3. The CDR3 sequence is CASSPPAGADTQYF. For the CDR3, the DNA is TGTGCCAGCAGCCCACCCGCGGGTGCAGATACGCAGTATTTT.

The chain joins TRBV9 to TRBJ1-1, with 7 bases identical to TRBD1. CDR1 is SGDLS, CDR2 YYNGEE, per germline. V lost 4 bases to trimming and J lost 5 bases; unmatched junction nucleotides: 14. CDR3 length: 16 amino acids. CDR3 residues: CASSPWDRTVRTEAFF. DNA of the CDR3: TGTGCCAGCAGCCCTTGGGACAGAACCGTGAGGACTGAAGCTTTCTTT.

DNA for the CDR3: TGTGCCAGCAGCGTTGGACAGGCGGGGGAAAAACTGTTTTTT. The encoded protein is CASSVGQAGEKLFF. J is TRBJ1-4 and V is TRBV9, with TRBD1 identical over 7 bases. The CDR3 loop spans 14 amino acids. Trimming at V came to 2 bases and at J to 8 bases, leaving 6 bases not matched to a gene. Germline V gene data show CDR1 as SGDLS and CDR2 as YYNGEE.